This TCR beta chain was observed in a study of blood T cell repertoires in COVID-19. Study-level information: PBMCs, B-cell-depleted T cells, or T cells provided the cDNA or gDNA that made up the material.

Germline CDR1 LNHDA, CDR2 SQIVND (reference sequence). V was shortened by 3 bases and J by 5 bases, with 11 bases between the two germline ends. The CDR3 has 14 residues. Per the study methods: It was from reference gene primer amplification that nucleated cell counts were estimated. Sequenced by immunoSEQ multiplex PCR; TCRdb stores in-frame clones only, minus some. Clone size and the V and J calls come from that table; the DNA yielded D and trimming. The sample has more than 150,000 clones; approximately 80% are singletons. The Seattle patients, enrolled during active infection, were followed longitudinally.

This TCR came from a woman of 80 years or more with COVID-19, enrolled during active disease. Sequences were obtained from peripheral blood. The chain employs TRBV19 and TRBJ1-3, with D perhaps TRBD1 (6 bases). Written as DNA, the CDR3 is TGTGCCAGTAGTATGTCTGGGGGCAGAAACACCATATATTTT. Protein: CASSMSGGRNTIYF. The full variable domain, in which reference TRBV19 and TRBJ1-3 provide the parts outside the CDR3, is DGGITQSPKYLFRKEGQNVTLSCEQNLNHDAMYWYRQDPGQGLRLIYYSQIVNDFQKGDIAEGYSVSREKKESFPLTVTSAQKNPTAFYLCASSMSGGRNTIYFGEGSWLTVV.